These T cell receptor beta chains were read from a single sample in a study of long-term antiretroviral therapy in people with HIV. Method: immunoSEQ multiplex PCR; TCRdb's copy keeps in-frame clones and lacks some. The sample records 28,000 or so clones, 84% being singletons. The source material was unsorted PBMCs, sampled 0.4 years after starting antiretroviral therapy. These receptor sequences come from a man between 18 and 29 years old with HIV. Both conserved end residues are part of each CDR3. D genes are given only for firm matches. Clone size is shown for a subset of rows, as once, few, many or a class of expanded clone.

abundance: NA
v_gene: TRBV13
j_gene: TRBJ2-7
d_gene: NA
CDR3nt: TGTGCCAGCAGCTTGGACGGCGGATCCTACGAGCAGTACTTC
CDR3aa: CASSLDGGSYEQYF

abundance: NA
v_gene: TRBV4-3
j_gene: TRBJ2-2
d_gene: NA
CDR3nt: TGCGCCAGCAGCCGTGGGGAGACCGGGGAGCTGTTTTTT
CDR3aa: CASSRGETGELFF

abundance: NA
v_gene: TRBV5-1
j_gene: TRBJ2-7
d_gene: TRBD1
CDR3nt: TGCGCCAGCAGCCGCCTAGGACAGGGTGTCGGATACGAGCAGTACTTC
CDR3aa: CASSRLGQGVGYEQYF

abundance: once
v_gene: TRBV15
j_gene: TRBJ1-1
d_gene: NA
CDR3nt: TGTGCCACCAGCAGAGGGGTGGACACTGAAGCTTTCTTT
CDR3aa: CATSRGVDTEAFF

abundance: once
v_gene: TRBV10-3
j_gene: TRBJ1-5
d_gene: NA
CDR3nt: TGTGCCAACCTTGCCACCTACAGGGAATGGGGCAATCAGCCCCAGCATTTT
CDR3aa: CANLATYREWGNQPQHF

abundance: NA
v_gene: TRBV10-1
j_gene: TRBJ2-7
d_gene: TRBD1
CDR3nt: TGCGCCAGCAGTGAGTCGGGGGGACAGGGGGCCTACGAGCAGTACTTC
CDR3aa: CASSESGGQGAYEQYF

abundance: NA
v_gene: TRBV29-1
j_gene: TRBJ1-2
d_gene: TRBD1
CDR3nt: TGCAGCGCTGGGACAGCCCCTGCCGCTCGGGATGGCTACACCTTC
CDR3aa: CSAGTAPAARDGYTF

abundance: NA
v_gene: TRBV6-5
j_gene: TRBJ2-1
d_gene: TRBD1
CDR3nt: TGTGCCAGCAGCGAGAGGACAGGCTTGTACAATGAGCAGTTCTTC
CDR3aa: CASSERTGLYNEQFF

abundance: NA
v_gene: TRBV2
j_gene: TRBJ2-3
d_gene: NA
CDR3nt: TGTGCCAGCAGTGAGGCAGGGGGGGCAGATACGCAGTATTTT
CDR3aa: CASSEAGGADTQYF

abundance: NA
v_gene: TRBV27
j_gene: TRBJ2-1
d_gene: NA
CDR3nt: TGTGCCAGCACCCTCAGGGGGGATTCGCTCATAGACAATGAGCAGTTCTTC
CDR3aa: CASTLRGDSLIDNEQFF

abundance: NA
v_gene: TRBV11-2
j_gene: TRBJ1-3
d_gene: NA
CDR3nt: TGTGCCAGCAGCCCCACAACAGGAAACACCATATATTTT
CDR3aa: CASSPTTGNTIYF

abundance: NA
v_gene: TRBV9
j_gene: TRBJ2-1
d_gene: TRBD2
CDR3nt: TGTGCCAGCAGCACGACTAGCGGGTACAATGAGCAGTTCTTC
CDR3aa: CASSTTSGYNEQFF

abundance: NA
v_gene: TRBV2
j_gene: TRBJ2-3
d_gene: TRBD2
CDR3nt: TGTGCCAGCAGTAGACTAGCGGGGGATGCAGATACGCAGTATTTT
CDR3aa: CASSRLAGDADTQYF

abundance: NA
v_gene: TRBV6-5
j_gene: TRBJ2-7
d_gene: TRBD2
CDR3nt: TGTGCCAGCAGTTACTCGGGGGGGACCGAGCAGTACTTC
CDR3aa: CASSYSGGTEQYF

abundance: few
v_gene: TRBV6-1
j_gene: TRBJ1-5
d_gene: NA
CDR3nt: TGTGCCAGCAGGGCGTTGGGGGTCGGCCAGCCCCAGCATTTT
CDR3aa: CASRALGVGQPQHF

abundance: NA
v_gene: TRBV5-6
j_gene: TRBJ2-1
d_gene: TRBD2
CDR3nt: TGTGCCAGCAGCTTGGTTAGCGGGGGGGTGGGGCAGTTCTTC
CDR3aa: CASSLVSGGVGQFF

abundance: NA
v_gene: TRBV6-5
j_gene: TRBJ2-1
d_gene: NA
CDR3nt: TGTGCCAGCACTAGGGCCTACTACAATGAGCAGTTCTTC
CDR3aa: CASTRAYYNEQFF

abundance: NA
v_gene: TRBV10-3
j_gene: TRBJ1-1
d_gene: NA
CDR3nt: TGTGCCATCAGTGAGTCTTCCGGGTTGAACACTGAAGCTTTCTTT
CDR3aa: CAISESSGLNTEAFF

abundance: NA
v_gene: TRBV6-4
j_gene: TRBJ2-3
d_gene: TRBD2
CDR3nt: TGTGCCAGCAGTGACTCTAGCGGGGGGGCCACAGATACGCAGTATTTT
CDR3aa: CASSDSSGGATDTQYF

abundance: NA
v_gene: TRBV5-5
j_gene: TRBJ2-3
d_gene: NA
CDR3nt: TGTGCCAGCAGCTGGGGGATGGGGGCAGATACGCAGTATTTT
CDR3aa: CASSWGMGADTQYF